These 3 T cell receptor beta chains share one sample of origin, sequenced in a study of a mutant IDH1 vaccine in newly diagnosed glioma. Time point described: week 47, end of study. Vaccination comprised doses that each held 300 ug of mutant IDH1 20-mer peptide, plus topical imiquimod. Produced via immunoSEQ multiplex PCR; TCRdb's table is partial and in-frame only. The sample lists approximately 52,000 clones; 76% were seen once. These receptors are not linked to any known antigen. Sequencing used PBMCs, obtained from a glioma patient whose treatment included an IDH1 peptide vaccine. All receptors derive from a woman aged 40 to 55 with glioma. Some clones in this sample may be carry-over from other donors' samples.

Comment on this clone: Other DNA sequences in the sample encode the same CDR3. The chain recombines TRBV29-1 with TRBJ2-5; D is uncertain. There are 12 residues in the CDR3. The germline V gene has CDR1 SQVTM and CDR2 ANQGSEA. V lost 3 bases and J 5 bases, leaving 10 bases between the germline ends. For the CDR3, the DNA is TGCAGCGTTGATGACTCGTTGGAGACCCAGTACTTC. Translation: CSVDDSLETQYF. Filled out from reference TRBV29-1 and TRBJ2-5, the complete variable domain reads SAVISQKPSRDICQRGTSLTIQCQVDSQVTMMFWYRQQPGQSLTLIATANQGSEATYESGFVIDKFPISRPNLTFSTLTVSNMSPEDSSIYLCSVDDSLETQYFGPGTRLLVL.

The gene calls are TRBV5-4 and TRBJ2-1; D ambiguous. The CDR3 spans 14 residues. Germline CDR1 reads SGHNT; CDR2 reads YYREEE (reference sequence). V lost 0 bases, J lost 8 bases, and 12 bases lay in between. The CDR3 bases are TGTGCCAGCAGCTTGGAGGGATCTGGGGATGAGCAGTTCTTC. Residues: CASSLEGSGDEQFF.

This clone turned up a few times. This chain connects TRBV6-6 to TRBJ2-7; 7 positions agree with TRBD2. The V gene end was trimmed by 5 bases and the J gene end by 1 base; junction bases not matched to a gene: 2. From germline, CDR1 is MNHNY and CDR2 SVGAGI (reference sequence). The CDR3 has 13 residues. CDR3 amino acids: CASSRGESYEQYF. The CDR3 DNA reads as TGTGCCAGCAGTCGGGGGGAATCCTACGAGCAGTACTTC.